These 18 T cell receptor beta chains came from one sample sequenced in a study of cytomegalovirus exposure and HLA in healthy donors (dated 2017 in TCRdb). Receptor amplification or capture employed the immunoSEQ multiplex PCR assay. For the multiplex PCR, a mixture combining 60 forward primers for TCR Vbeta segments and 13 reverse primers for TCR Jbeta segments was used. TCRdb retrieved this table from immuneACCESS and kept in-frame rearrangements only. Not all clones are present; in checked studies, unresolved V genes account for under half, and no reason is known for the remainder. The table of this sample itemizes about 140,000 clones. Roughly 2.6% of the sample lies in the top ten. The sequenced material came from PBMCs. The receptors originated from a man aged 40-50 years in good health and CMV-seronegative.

The CDR3 region is CASSDEVQETQYF. CDR3 nucleotides: TGTGCCAGCAGTGATGAGGTACAAGAGACCCAGTACTTC. The chain employs TRBV6-1 and TRBJ2-5, with D uncertain. Germline CDR1 and CDR2: MNHNS and SASEGT. V was pared by 3 bases and J by 2 bases, with 7 bases between. The CDR3 totals 13 residues.

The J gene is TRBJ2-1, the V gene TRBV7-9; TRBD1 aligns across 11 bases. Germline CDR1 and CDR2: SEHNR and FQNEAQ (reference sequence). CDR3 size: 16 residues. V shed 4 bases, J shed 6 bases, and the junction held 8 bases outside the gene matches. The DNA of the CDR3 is TGTGCCAGCAGCTCTTCGGACAGGGGGCTTAGCAATGAGCAGTTCTTC. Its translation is CASSSSDRGLSNEQFF.

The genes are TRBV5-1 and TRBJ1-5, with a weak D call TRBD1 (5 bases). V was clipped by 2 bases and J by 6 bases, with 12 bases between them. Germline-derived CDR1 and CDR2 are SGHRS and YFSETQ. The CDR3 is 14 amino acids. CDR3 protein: CASSFSGSGQPQHF. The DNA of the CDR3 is TGCGCCAGCAGCTTTTCAGGGTCGGGTCAGCCCCAGCATTTT.

CDR3 residues: CSVGLLTGLGEQYF. The CDR3 coding sequence is TGCAGCGTTGGCTTATTAACAGGGTTGGGGGAGCAGTACTTC. The chain recombines TRBV29-1 with TRBJ2-7; D perhaps matches TRBD1 (6 bases). Per the germline V gene, CDR1 is SQVTM and CDR2 is ANQGSEA. The ends were cut back, 4 bases at V and 7 bases at J, with 20 bases in the middle. The CDR3 totals 14 residues.

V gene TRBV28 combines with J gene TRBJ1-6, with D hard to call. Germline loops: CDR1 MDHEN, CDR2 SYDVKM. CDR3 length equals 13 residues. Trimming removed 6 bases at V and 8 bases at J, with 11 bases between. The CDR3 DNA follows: TGTGCCAGCAGACTTACCACCGATTCACCCCTCCACTTT. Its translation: CASRLTTDSPLHF.

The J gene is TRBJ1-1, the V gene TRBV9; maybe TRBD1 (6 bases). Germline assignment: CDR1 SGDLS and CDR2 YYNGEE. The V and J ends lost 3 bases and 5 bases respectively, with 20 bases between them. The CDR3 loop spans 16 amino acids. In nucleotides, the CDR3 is TGTGCCAGCAGCGGACGCTCCGGGCCCCAGGGGACTGAAGCTTTCTTT. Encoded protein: CASSGRSGPQGTEAFF.

DNA of the CDR3: TGTGCCAGCAGCTTCCTCGGAAGACAGTCTTCCTCCTACGAGCAGTACTTC. Translating it yields CASSFLGRQSSSYEQYF. This chain connects TRBV7-2 to TRBJ2-7; perhaps TRBD1 as D (5 bases). Germline loops: CDR1 SGHTA, CDR2 FQGNSA. The CDR3 is 17 amino acids. Trimming pared 3 bases from V and 0 bases from J, leaving 18 bases between.

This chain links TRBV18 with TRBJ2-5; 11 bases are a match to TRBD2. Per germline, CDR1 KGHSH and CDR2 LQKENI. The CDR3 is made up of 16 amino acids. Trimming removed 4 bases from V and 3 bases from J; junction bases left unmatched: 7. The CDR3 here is CASSLPGLAAKETQYF. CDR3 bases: TGTGCCAGCTCACTGCCGGGACTAGCGGCGAAAGAGACCCAGTACTTC.

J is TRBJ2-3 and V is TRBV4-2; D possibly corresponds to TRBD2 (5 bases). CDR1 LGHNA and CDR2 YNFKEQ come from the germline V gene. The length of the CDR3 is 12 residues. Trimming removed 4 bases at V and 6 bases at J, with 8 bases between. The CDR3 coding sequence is TGTGCCAGCAGCCCGACGGGGGATACGCAGTATTTT. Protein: CASSPTGDTQYF.

The CDR3 nucleotides are TGTGCCAGCAGTGGGTGGGAGGATAATTCACCCCTCCACTTT. The encoded protein is CASSGWEDNSPLHF. The chain joins TRBV6-1 to TRBJ1-6; D is undetermined. Deletions cut 4 bases from V and 5 bases from J, with 9 bases between. The germline gives CDR1 MNHNS, CDR2 SASEGT. The CDR3 extends over 14 amino acids.

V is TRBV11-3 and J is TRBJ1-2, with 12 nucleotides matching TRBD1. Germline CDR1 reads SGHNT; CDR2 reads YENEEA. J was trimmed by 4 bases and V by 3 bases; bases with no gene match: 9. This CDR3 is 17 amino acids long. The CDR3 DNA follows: TGTGCCAGCAGCTTCTGGGGGACAGGGGGCGCCTCCTATGGCTACACCTTC. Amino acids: CASSFWGTGGASYGYTF. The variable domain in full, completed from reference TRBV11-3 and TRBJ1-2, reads EAGVVQSPRYKIIEKKQPVAFWCNPISGHNTLYWYLQNLGQGPELLIRYENEEAVDDSQLPKDRFSAERLKGVDSTLKIQPAELGDSAVYLCASSFWGTGGASYGYTFGSGTRLTVV.

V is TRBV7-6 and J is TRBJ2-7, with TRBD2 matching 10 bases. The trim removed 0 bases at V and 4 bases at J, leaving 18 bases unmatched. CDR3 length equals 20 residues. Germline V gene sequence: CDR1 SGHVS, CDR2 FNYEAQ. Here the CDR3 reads CASSLAEGRGASGGVYEQYF. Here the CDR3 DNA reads TGTGCCAGCAGCTTAGCTGAAGGGAGGGGCGCTAGCGGGGGAGTATACGAGCAGTACTTC. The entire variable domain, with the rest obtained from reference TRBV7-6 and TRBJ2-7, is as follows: GAGVSQSPRYKVTKRGQDVALRCDPISGHVSLYWYRQALGQGPEFLTYFNYEAQQDKSGLPNDRFSAERPEGSISTLTIQRTEQRDSAMYRCASSLAEGRGASGGVYEQYFGPGTRLTVT.

CDR3 sequence (DNA): TGTGCCAGCAGTTTATTAGCGGATAATGAAAAACTGTTTTTT. This sequence encodes CASSLLADNEKLFF. The chain is built from TRBV28 and TRBJ1-4; no clear D. The ends were cut back, 1 base at V and 4 bases at J, with 7 bases in the middle. The V gene's germline CDR1 is MDHEN and CDR2 SYDVKM. This CDR3 is 14 amino acids long.

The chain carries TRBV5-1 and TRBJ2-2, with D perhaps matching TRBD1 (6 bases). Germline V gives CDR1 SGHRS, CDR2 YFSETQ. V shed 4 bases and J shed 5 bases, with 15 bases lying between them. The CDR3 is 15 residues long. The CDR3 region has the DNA TGCGCCAGCAGCACTGACAGGCGCGGAACCGGGGAGCTGTTTTTT. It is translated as CASSTDRRGTGELFF. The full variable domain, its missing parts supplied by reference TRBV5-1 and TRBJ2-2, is KAGVTQTPRYLIKTRGQQVTLSCSPISGHRSVSWYQQTPGQGLQFLFEYFSETQRNKGNFPGRFSGRQFSNSRSEMNVSTLELGDSALYLCASSTDRRGTGELFFGEGSRLTVL.

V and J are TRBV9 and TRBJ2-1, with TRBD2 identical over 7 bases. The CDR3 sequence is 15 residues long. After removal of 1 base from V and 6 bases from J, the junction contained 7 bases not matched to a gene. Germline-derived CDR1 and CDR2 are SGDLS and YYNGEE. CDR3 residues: CASSVWGGGGNEQFF. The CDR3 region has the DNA TGTGCCAGCAGCGTATGGGGCGGGGGAGGCAATGAGCAGTTCTTC.

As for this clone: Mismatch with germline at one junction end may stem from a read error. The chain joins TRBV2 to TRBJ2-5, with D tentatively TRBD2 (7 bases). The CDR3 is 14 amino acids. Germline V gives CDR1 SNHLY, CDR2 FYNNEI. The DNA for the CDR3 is TGTGCCAGCAATTCTGGCGGGGGCTTGGAGAGCCAGTACTTC. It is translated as CASNSGGGLESQYF.

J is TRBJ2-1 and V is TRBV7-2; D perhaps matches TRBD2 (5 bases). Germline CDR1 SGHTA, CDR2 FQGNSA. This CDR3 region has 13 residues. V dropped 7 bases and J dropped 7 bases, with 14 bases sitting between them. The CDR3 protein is CASKPDSTNEQFF. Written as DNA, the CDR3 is TGTGCCAGCAAACCGGACTCTACAAATGAGCAGTTCTTC.

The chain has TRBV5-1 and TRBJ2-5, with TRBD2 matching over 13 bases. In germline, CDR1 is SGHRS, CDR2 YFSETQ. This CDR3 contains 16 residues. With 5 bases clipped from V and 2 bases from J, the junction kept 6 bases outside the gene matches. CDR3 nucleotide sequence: TGCGCCAGCAGATCGGGACTAGCGGGGCTTCAAGAGACCCAGTACTTC. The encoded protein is CASRSGLAGLQETQYF.